This T cell receptor beta chain stems from a study of cytomegalovirus exposure and HLA in healthy donors. Study results and caveats: Cytomegalovirus-associated status was assigned to some 180 TCR beta chains.

Looked up from germline, CDR1 is SGHTA and CDR2 is FQGNSA. This CDR3 has 14 amino acids. Trimming took 3 bases from V and 0 from J, leaving 9 bases between them. A remark on this clone: What it recognizes is unknown.

Amplification used 60 Vbeta primers and 13 Jbeta primers. Only in-frame clones appear in the TCRdb table, and some are missing; sequencing was by immunoSEQ multiplex PCR. The sample yields about 96,000 clones, 60% to 75% seen once. Source material: PBMCs. This TCR was sampled from a female donor in good health and CMV-seropositive. This chain joins TRBV7-2 and TRBJ2-7, with a tentative D call TRBD2 (6 bases). The chain's CDR3 is CASSFGRDSYEQYF. CDR3 in DNA: TGTGCCAGCAGCTTTGGGCGGGACTCCTACGAGCAGTACTTC.